This entry lists 9 T cell receptor beta chains sequenced from one sample in a study of T-cell memory formation after mild COVID-19. TCRdb fed the 5' RACE reads into MiXCR, producing one record per CDR3 protein. The top ten clones hold about 1.9% of a sample with around 200,000 distinct CDR3 sequences, under 20% of them seen once. Material for sequencing was PBMCs or a T cell subset sorted from them (not recorded which). The origin of the receptors is an adult woman who had mild COVID-19 (a few samples of this study predate the infection). Cell type and time point are not known.

The chain couples TRBV3-1 to TRBJ2-1; 7 bases line up with TRBD2. The CDR3 consists of 15 residues. The V gene's germline CDR1 is LGHDT and CDR2 YNNKEL (reference sequence). Trimming took 8 bases from V and 0 from J; bases not matched to a gene: 7. The CDR3 sequence: CASEGGRGSYNEQFF. CDR3 DNA sequence: TGTGCCAGCGAGGGCGGGAGAGGCTCCTACAATGAGCAGTTCTTC.

This chain connects TRBV5-6 to TRBJ2-7; D not resolved. This CDR3 comprises 15 residues. The germline V gene encodes CDR1 SGHDT and CDR2 YYEEEE. The V end was cut by 0 bases, the J end by 0 bases, with 10 bases between. The CDR3 DNA follows: TGTGCCAGCAGCTTGGGAGGCAGAGTCTCCTACGAGCAGTACTTC. Protein sequence: CASSLGGRVSYEQYF.

Regarding this clonotype: Mismatch with germline at one junction end may stem from a read error. The chain is built from TRBV9 and TRBJ2-1; tentative D call: TRBD1 (6 bases). Germline values: CDR1 SGDLS, CDR2 YYNGEE. The CDR3 consists of 17 residues. CDR3 bases: TGTGCCATCAGCGTCTCCAAGGGGGACAATTCCTACAATGAGCAGTTCTTC. As protein: CAISVSKGDNSYNEQFF.

The V gene is TRBV5-1, the J gene TRBJ1-1, with TRBD1 matching over 7 bases. Germline V gives CDR1 SGHRS, CDR2 YFSETQ. V dropped 0 bases and J dropped 5; count of bases not matched to a gene: 4. The CDR3 length is 14 residues. CDR3 in DNA: TGCGCCAGCAGCTTGGAGGGACAGAGAACTGAAGCTTTCTTT. Its protein product is CASSLEGQRTEAFF.

This clonotype was seen a few times. The chain combines TRBV20-1 with TRBJ2-7; 8 bases line up with TRBD1. With 6 bases clipped from V and 6 bases from J, the junction kept 7 bases outside the gene matches. This CDR3 has 12 amino acids. Germline V CDR1 and CDR2: DFQATT, SNEGSKA (reference sequence). The CDR3 bases are TGCAGTGCGGCTAGGACAGGGCTCGAGCAGTACTTC. Protein: CSAARTGLEQYF.

There are a few counts of this clonotype. CDR3 bases: TGTGCCAGCAGCTTAGCGCGGAAGGGATTAAAAGAGACCCAGTACTTC. The encoded protein is CASSLARKGLKETQYF. The chain has TRBV7-2 and TRBJ2-5; no clear D gene. Germline V lookup: CDR1 SGHTA, CDR2 FQGNSA. The CDR3 loop spans 16 amino acids. V lost 0 bases, J lost 3 bases, and 14 bases lay in between.

This clonotype has a handful of counts. A read error may produce the germline difference seen at one junction end. The rearrangement uses TRBV7-7 and TRBJ2-2; TRBD2 matches at 11 bases. The CDR3 contains 17 residues. Germline V gene data show CDR1 as SSHAT and CDR2 as FNYEAQ (reference sequence). CDR3 region: CASSPGTSGANTGELFF. The CDR3 region has the DNA TGTGCTAGCAGCCCCGGGACTAGCGGCGCGAACACCGGGGAGCTGTTTTTT.

J is TRBJ2-1 and V is TRBV5-1, with TRBD1 as a possible D gene (6 bases). The V end lost 0 bases, the J end lost 7 bases, and 14 bases lay between the germline ends. There are 15 residues in the CDR3. The germline CDR1 and CDR2 sequences are SGHRS and YFSETQ. The CDR3 bases are TGCGCCAGCAGCTTGGCTTTGGGGGCTGGGAATGAGCAGTTCTTC. This sequence encodes CASSLALGAGNEQFF.

This clonotype has ten or more counts. The chain employs TRBV7-2 and TRBJ2-1, with D possibly TRBD2 on 5 matching bases. Germline-derived CDR1 and CDR2 are SGHTA and FQGNSA. The ends were cut back, 2 bases at V and 1 base at J, with 9 bases in the middle. The length of the CDR3 is 15 residues. CDR3 nucleotides: TGTGCCAGCAGCTTAAGCGGTGGATCCTACAATGAGCAGTTCTTC. It encodes CASSLSGGSYNEQFF.